This paragraph reports one T cell receptor (beta chain). Trimming removed 0 bases at V and 3 bases at J, with 6 bases between. The germline V gene encodes CDR1 MNHEY and CDR2 SMNVEV (reference sequence). The length of the CDR3 is 14 residues. These data come from a study of blood T cell repertoires in COVID-19. As for the study in general: Donors in the United States, Italy and Spain gave samples during acute or convalescent COVID-19.

The method was immunoSEQ multiplex PCR; TCRdb's version includes in-frame clones alone and lacks a portion of them. The table includes approximately 160,000 clones, around 83% detected once. V and J are TRBV27 and TRBJ1-3, with D unclear. The sample taken for sequencing was peripheral blood. This TCR was recovered from a man aged 45-65 years with active or convalescent COVID-19. The CDR3 spells CASSLSRGGNTIYF. CDR3 coding DNA: TGTGCCAGCAGTTTATCTCGGGGTGGAAACACCATATATTTT.